This T cell receptor (beta chain) was sequenced during a study of T cells after yellow fever vaccination. About the research overall: Fractions low in cell number were prepared with SMART-Seq v4 Ultra Low Input.

Whole-study results and caveats: Highly abundant clonotypes carried over from the bulk population could end up in FACS-sorted repertoires as contaminants.

Universal primer sites and UMIs were introduced during 5'RACE template-switching synthesis of TCR cDNA. TCRdb used MiXCR to reprocess the 5' RACE reads, holding one entry per CDR3 protein. Of some 500,000 distinct CDR3 sequences listed, less than 15% are singletons. Trimming took 7 bases from V and 3 from J; bases not matched to a gene: 5. This CDR3 spans 15 amino acids. Concerning this clonotype: As yet, its antigen is unknown.

The chain is built from TRBV12-3 or TRBV12-4 and TRBJ2-5, with 13 bases matching TRBD2. This receptor was taken from a young man who received the YFV17D yellow fever vaccine. The source was PBMCs, collected on the day of the yellow fever booster vaccination. The CDR3 loop is CASNYGLAGEETQYF. The CDR3 bases are TGTGCCAGCAATTACGGACTAGCGGGAGAAGAGACCCAGTACTTC.